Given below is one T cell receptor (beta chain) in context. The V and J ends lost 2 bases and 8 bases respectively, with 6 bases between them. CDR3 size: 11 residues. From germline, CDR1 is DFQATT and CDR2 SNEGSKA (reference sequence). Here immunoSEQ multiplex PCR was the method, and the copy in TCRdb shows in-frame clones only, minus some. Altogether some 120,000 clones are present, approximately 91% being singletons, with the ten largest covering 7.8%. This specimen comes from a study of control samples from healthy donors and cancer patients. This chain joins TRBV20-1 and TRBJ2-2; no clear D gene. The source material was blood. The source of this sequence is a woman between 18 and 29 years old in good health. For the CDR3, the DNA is TGCAGTGCTAGAAGACGAGGGGAGCTGTTTTTT. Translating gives CSARRRGELFF.